The 32 T cell receptor beta chains below were found in one sample sequenced in a study of T cells after posttransplantation cyclophosphamide. Produced via immunoSEQ multiplex PCR; TCRdb's table is partial and in-frame only. The table shows approximately 18,000 clones, with 83% occurring only once. Sequences were obtained from memory CD4+ T cells sorted from blood. These receptors were collected from a man younger than 40 in good health and a related stem cell transplant donor.

The genes are TRBV7-2 and TRBJ2-7; TRBD2 matches at 9 bases. The length of the CDR3 is 15 residues. The J segment lost 7 bases and the V segment lost 1 base, leaving 8 bases of the junction unmatched. CDR1 is SGHTA and CDR2 is FQGNSA in the germline V gene. The CDR3 DNA is TGTGCCAGCAGCTTAGTCGGCGGGGGGGCCGTAGAGCAGTACTTC. Amino acids: CASSLVGGGAVEQYF.

This clone was observed once. The CDR3 is CASSPRYRDRVTGELFF. Here the CDR3 DNA reads TGTGCCAGCAGCCCGCGATACCGGGACAGGGTTACCGGGGAGCTGTTTTTT. The chain uses TRBV5-5 and TRBJ2-2, with 9 bases that match TRBD1. This CDR3 is built from 17 residues. CDR1 and CDR2 (germline): SGHKS, YYEKEE (reference sequence). Trimming cost V 4 bases and J 5 bases; bases outside gene matches: 12. The entire variable domain, with the rest obtained from reference TRBV5-5 and TRBJ2-2, is as follows: DAGVTQSPTHLIKTRGQQVTLRCSPISGHKSVSWYQQVLGQGPQFIFQYYEKEERGRGNFPDRFSARQFPNYSSELNVNALLLGDSALYLCASSPRYRDRVTGELFFGEGSRLTVL.

This clone appeared once. The CDR3 nucleotides are TGTGCCAGCAGCCTCAGGGGATCGGCGACCCAGTACTTC. This translates into CASSLRGSATQYF. The chain couples TRBV14 to TRBJ2-5, with TRBD1 as a possible D gene (6 bases). Trimming took 4 bases from V and 7 from J, leaving 13 bases between them. CDR1 is SGHDN and CDR2 is FVKESK in the germline V gene. The CDR3 spans 13 residues.

The gene calls are TRBV5-1 and TRBJ2-3, with 11 bases identical to TRBD1. CDR3 length: 18 amino acids. V shed 1 base, J shed 2 bases, and the junction held 9 bases outside the gene matches. Germline loops: CDR1 SGHRS, CDR2 YFSETQ. The DNA of the CDR3 is TGCGCCAGCAGCTTGTACGGACAGGGGGCTTATGCCACAGATACGCAGTATTTT. It specifies CASSLYGQGAYATDTQYF.

This rearrangement joins TRBV7-3 to TRBJ2-3; 11 positions match TRBD2. This CDR3 spans 15 amino acids. Germline trimming cut 5 bases from V and 2 bases from J; bases unmatched to any gene: 3. In germline, CDR1 is SGHTA, CDR2 FQGTGA. CDR3 sequence (DNA): TGTGCCAGCAGCCAGACTAGCGGGGCCACAGATACGCAGTATTTT. Translation: CASSQTSGATDTQYF.

This chain links TRBV7-3 with TRBJ1-3; 7 positions agree with TRBD1. This CDR3 region has 17 residues. Germline values: CDR1 SGHTA, CDR2 FQGTGA. Losses at the gene ends were 2 bases for V and 4 bases for J; bases not matched to a gene: 11. The CDR3 DNA reads TGTGCCAGCAGCTTATTTCTTGACAGGGAGGAAGGAAACACCATATATTTT. As protein: CASSLFLDREEGNTIYF.

The V gene is TRBV9, the J gene TRBJ1-6; no clear D gene. The CDR3 covers 14 residues. Between the trimmed V and J ends, which lost 0 bases and 8 bases, there was a span of 9 bases. Germline-derived CDR1 and CDR2 are SGDLS and YYNGEE. The CDR3 protein is CASSVGLRDSPLHF. The CDR3 DNA reads as TGTGCCAGCAGCGTAGGCCTCCGAGATTCACCCCTCCACTTT.

The chain employs TRBV29-1 and TRBJ1-5; 9 bases map to TRBD1. The ends lost 5 bases at V and 5 bases at J; junction bases unmatched: 1. The CDR3 has 12 residues. CDR1 and CDR2 from the germline V gene are SQVTM and ANQGSEA. As DNA, the CDR3 is TGCAGCGTTTGGACAGGGGATCAGCCCCAGCATTTT. Its protein is CSVWTGDQPQHF.

The chain recombines TRBV7-8 with TRBJ1-2; D is uncertain. V gave up 1 base and J gave up 8 bases, with 5 bases separating them. The CDR3 runs to 11 residues. Germline-derived CDR1 and CDR2 are SGHVS and FQNEAQ. DNA of the CDR3: TGTGCCAGCAGCTTAGATAGCGGCTACACCTTC. Its protein is CASSLDSGYTF.

The genes are TRBV4-3 and TRBJ2-7; maybe TRBD1 (6 bases). Germline lookup yields CDR1 LGHNA and CDR2 YSLEER. The CDR3 runs to 13 residues. V lost 4 bases and J 6 bases, leaving 13 bases between the germline ends. The CDR3 DNA sequence: TGCGCCAGCAGCCGCGGACTGACAGGCGAGCAGTACTTC. Translated: CASSRGLTGEQYF.

Regarding this clone: In the same sample, other DNA sequences code for this CDR3. The chain carries TRBV5-1 and TRBJ1-6, with 7 bases fitting TRBD1. V shed 5 bases, J shed 3 bases, and the junction held 20 bases outside the gene matches. This CDR3 spans 20 amino acids. Per the germline V gene, CDR1 is SGHRS and CDR2 is YFSETQ. The CDR3 DNA reads as TGCGCCAGCAGGCCCGGAATTCAGGACAGGCCGAAAAACTATAATTCACCCCTCCACTTT. This gives the protein CASRPGIQDRPKNYNSPLHF.

The chain links TRBV4-3 to TRBJ1-4; D not certain. Trimming pared 0 bases from V and 8 bases from J, leaving 4 bases between. This CDR3 has 12 residues. The germline V gene encodes CDR1 LGHNA and CDR2 YSLEER. In DNA form, the CDR3 reads TGCGCCAGCAGCCAAGATCGGGAAAAACTGTTTTTT. It is translated as CASSQDREKLFF.

This chain links TRBV19 with TRBJ1-1, with TRBD1 identical over 9 bases. The germline V gene has CDR1 LNHDA and CDR2 SQIVND (reference sequence). This CDR3 contains 15 residues. J lost 4 bases, V lost 3 bases, and 6 bases had no gene match. CDR3 sequence (DNA): TGTGCCAGTAGTATCGTCGGGACAGGGTCCACTGAAGCTTTCTTT. It encodes CASSIVGTGSTEAFF.

This rearrangement joins TRBV6-5 to TRBJ1-1; tentatively, D is TRBD1 (5 bases). Looked up from germline, CDR1 is MNHEY and CDR2 is SVGAGI. This CDR3 is built from 16 residues. Deletions cut 0 bases from V and 1 base from J, with 12 bases between. The CDR3 bases are TGTGCCAGCAGTTACTCCCTCGGACAAACGAACACTGAAGCTTTCTTT. Its protein product is CASSYSLGQTNTEAFF.

J is TRBJ2-5 and V is TRBV15; TRBD2 matches at 8 bases. The trim removed 7 bases at V and 5 bases at J, leaving 15 bases unmatched. This CDR3 region has 16 residues. Germline-derived CDR1 and CDR2 are LNHNV and YYDKDF (reference sequence). The CDR3 spells CATTRGAGAPGETQYF. CDR3 nucleotides: TGTGCCACCACCCGGGGAGCGGGGGCCCCAGGGGAGACCCAGTACTTC.

This chain links TRBV6-6 with TRBJ1-6; maybe TRBD1 (6 bases). CDR3 size: 15 residues. Germline V CDR1 and CDR2: MNHNY, SVGAGI (reference sequence). Trimming removed 0 bases from V and 7 bases from J, with 10 bases in between. In DNA, the CDR3 is TGTGCCAGCAGTTACTCCACAGGGTCGAATTCACCCCTCCACTTT. Protein sequence: CASSYSTGSNSPLHF.

The chain links TRBV5-1 to TRBJ2-7; D ambiguous. Germline-derived CDR1 and CDR2 are SGHRS and YFSETQ. Between the trimmed V and J ends, which lost 4 bases and 2 bases, there was a span of 7 bases. CDR3 length: 12 residues. The CDR3 loop is CASSPGTYEQYF. CDR3 in DNA: TGCGCCAGCAGCCCAGGCACCTACGAGCAGTACTTC.

This clone was seen a single time. The V call is TRBV6-4, the J call TRBJ1-3; D may be TRBD1 (6 bases). The V end lost 3 bases, the J end lost 8 bases, and 14 bases lay between the germline ends. From germline, CDR1 is MRHNA and CDR2 SNTAGT. CDR3 size: 14 residues. The CDR3 here is CASSEDSRVDTIYF. For the CDR3, the DNA is TGTGCCAGCAGTGAGGACAGTCGGGTGGACACCATATATTTT.

The V and J genes are TRBV5-4 and TRBJ2-5; a possible D gene is TRBD1 (6 bases). Germline values: CDR1 SGHNT, CDR2 YYREEE (reference sequence). V lost 0 bases and J lost 1, with 7 bases in between. There are 14 residues in the CDR3. As DNA, the CDR3 is TGTGCCAGCAGCTTGGGAGGGGGCCAAGAGACCCAGTACTTC. Translation gives CASSLGGGQETQYF.

The chain is built from TRBV5-1 and TRBJ2-5; tentative D call: TRBD1 (6 bases). The J call is uncertain, as TRBJ2-7 better fits the DNA end. The CDR3 spans 15 residues. Germline V gene lookup returns CDR1 SGHRS and CDR2 YFSETQ. CDR3 loop: CASSSRGLGTYEQYF. The CDR3 DNA reads as TGCGCCAGCAGCTCCAGGGGCCTTGGTACCTACGAGCAGTACTTC.

The chain couples TRBV7-8 to TRBJ2-7; 12 nucleotides match TRBD2. J was trimmed by 0 bases and V by 2 bases; bases with no gene match: 8. This CDR3 is built from 18 residues. Germline CDR1 SGHVS, CDR2 FQNEAQ. The CDR3 protein is CASSLQPSGGGSSYEQYF. The CDR3 bases are TGTGCCAGCAGCTTACAACCTAGCGGGGGGGGAAGCTCCTACGAGCAGTACTTC.

As regards this clone: At one end, the junction sequence differs from germline, possibly due to a read error. V gene TRBV7-2 combines with J gene TRBJ1-2; D remains ambiguous. There are 14 residues in the CDR3. Germline lookup yields CDR1 SGHTA and CDR2 FQGNSA. The CDR3 spells CASSVPSGRGLGPF. The CDR3 coding sequence is TGTGCCAGCAGCGTCCCATCTGGTCGGGGTTTAGGCCCCTTC.

V usage is TRBV7-8 and J usage is TRBJ2-3; perhaps TRBD2 as D (5 bases). The V gene lost 5 bases and the J gene lost 3 bases, with 18 bases spanning the gap. The CDR3 consists of 16 residues. Germline V gene lookup returns CDR1 SGHVS and CDR2 FQNEAQ. The CDR3 sequence: CASSRRTWAVTDTQYF. In DNA, the CDR3 is TGTGCCAGCAGCCGGCGGACTTGGGCGGTGACAGATACGCAGTATTTT.

The J gene is TRBJ2-5, the V gene TRBV19, with D tentatively TRBD1 (6 bases). Germline-derived CDR1 and CDR2 are LNHDA and SQIVND (reference sequence). V lost 4 bases and J 3 bases, leaving 18 bases between the germline ends. The CDR3 length is 16 residues. The CDR3 region has the DNA TGTGCCAGTAGTACGATTCTACAGGGTTTGGAAGAGACCCAGTACTTC. It encodes CASSTILQGLEETQYF.

CDR3: CASRLVSGGSYEQYF. CDR3 nucleotides: TGTGCCAGCAGATTAGTTTCGGGGGGATCCTACGAGCAGTACTTC. V gene TRBV28 combines with J gene TRBJ2-7; 7 bases match TRBD2. The V and J ends lost 6 bases and 1 base, in that order; junction bases with no gene match: 9. This CDR3 has 15 residues. CDR1 is MDHEN and CDR2 is SYDVKM in the germline V gene.

The rearrangement joins TRBV11-2 to TRBJ1-1; maybe TRBD1 (5 bases). Per germline, CDR1 SGHAT and CDR2 FQNNGV. Deletions cut 5 bases from V and 5 bases from J, with 15 bases between. This CDR3 is built from 14 residues. The CDR3 sequence is CASSPVGALTEAFF. The DNA of the CDR3 is TGTGCCAGCAGCCCCGTAGGGGCATTGACTGAAGCTTTCTTT.

This clone was picked up one time. CDR3 bases: TGTGCCAGCAGTACCGTCCCAGACTTCGGGACAGGGGGCTTCTATGGCTACACCTTC. This encodes CASSTVPDFGTGGFYGYTF. The J gene is TRBJ1-2, the V gene TRBV27; 12 nucleotides agree with TRBD1. Germline CDR1 reads MNHEY; CDR2 reads SMNVEV (reference sequence). Germline trimming cut 5 bases from V and 4 bases from J; bases unmatched to any gene: 17. This CDR3 region has 19 residues.

This clone was counted once. J is TRBJ2-2 and V is TRBV7-8, with 10 bases fitting TRBD2. The CDR3 covers 18 residues. CDR1 is SGHVS, CDR2 FQNEAQ, per germline. J lost 6 bases, V lost 6 bases, and 16 bases had no gene match. The DNA of the CDR3 is TGTGCCAGCAGTCCCCGAATAGCGGGGGGTCCCCTGGCCGGGGAGCTGTTTTTT. Translating gives CASSPRIAGGPLAGELFF.

This clone was observed a single time. V is TRBV18 and J is TRBJ2-5, with TRBD2 matching over 12 bases. The CDR3 runs to 14 residues. J lost 3 bases, V lost 4 bases, and 0 bases had no gene match. The germline CDR1 and CDR2 sequences are KGHSH and LQKENI. This CDR3 reads CASSRTSGEETQYF. Here the CDR3 DNA reads TGTGCCAGCTCACGGACTAGCGGGGAAGAGACCCAGTACTTC.

The J gene is TRBJ2-7, the V gene TRBV5-6; TRBD2 matches 15 bases. This CDR3 has 17 residues. The germline V gene has CDR1 SGHDT and CDR2 YYEEEE. The junction had 5 bases not matched to a gene; V was cut back by 0 bases and J by 4 bases. The CDR3 nucleotides are TGTGCCAGCAGCTTGGGGTGGACTAGCGGGGGGGGATACGAGCAGTACTTC. This encodes CASSLGWTSGGGYEQYF.

The chain carries TRBV5-6 and TRBJ1-2; D is unclear. Germline lookup yields CDR1 SGHDT and CDR2 YYEEEE. This CDR3 contains 14 residues. V lost 4 bases and J 7 bases, leaving 17 bases between the germline ends. CDR3 loop: CASSRPSWSSGYTF. In DNA form, the CDR3 reads TGTGCCAGCAGCAGACCCTCATGGAGTAGTGGCTACACCTTC.

The chain recombines TRBV15 with TRBJ1-2, with 9 bases aligning to TRBD1. CDR1 is LNHNV and CDR2 is YYDKDF in the germline V gene (reference sequence). With V trimmed by 0 bases and J by 6 bases, 2 bases remained unmatched. The CDR3 totals 14 residues. DNA for the CDR3: TGTGCCACCAGCAGAGACACAGGGGGCAATGGCTACACCTTC. Protein sequence: CATSRDTGGNGYTF.